Described below is a single TCR beta chain sequence and its context. As yet, its antigen is unknown. Germline V CDR1 and CDR2: SNHLY, FYNNEI. The CDR3 is 12 amino acids. This specimen comes from a study of CD8+ T cells in alopecia areata. Notes on the study in general: A single nonresponder leaves the baseline CD8+ expansion link to response uncertain.

Treatment of the sample: oral pan-JAK inhibitor, 5-10 mg twice daily. Following extraction, RNA underwent reverse transcription to cDNA, which served as the sequencing template. The assay was immunoSEQ multiplex PCR, and TCRdb's table has in-frame clones only and misses some. Here the sample spans 90,000 to 120,000 clones, around 84% being singletons. This sequence joins TRBV2 and TRBJ1-1; 7 nucleotides align to TRBD1. This receptor was taken from a human donor with alopecia areata. The sequences come from CD8+ T cells sorted from blood, collected at week 24, from a patient treated with tofacitinib. CDR3 sequence: CAVVQGSTEAFF. In nucleotides, the CDR3 is TGTGCGGTAGTACAGGGGAGCACTGAAGCTTTCTTT. Variable domain in full (rest from reference TRBV2 and TRBJ1-1): EPEVTQTPSHQVTQMGQEVILRCVPISNHLYFYWYRQILGQKVEFLVSFYNNEISEKSEIFDDQFSVERPDGSNFTLKIRSTKLEDSAMYFCAVVQGSTEAFFGQGTRLTVV.